This T cell receptor beta chain was sequenced for a study of cytomegalovirus exposure and HLA in healthy donors. Donors in the study were healthy people who gave bone marrow. Vbeta (60) and Jbeta (13) primers were used in the PCR. Produced via immunoSEQ multiplex PCR; TCRdb's table is partial and in-frame only. Of about 150,000 clones detected, almost 80% appear once; the ten largest clones hold roughly 0.68%. This clone showed up just a few times. Its antigen remains unknown. Study-wide points: TCR beta chains numbering more than 150 were designated cytomegalovirus-associated.

The trim removed 6 bases at V and 11 bases at J, leaving 12 bases unmatched. Germline CDR1 and CDR2: MRHNA and SNTAGT. CDR3 length: 14 amino acids. This clonotype was sampled from a male donor in good health and CMV-seronegative. Material: PBMCs. This chain connects TRBV6-4 to TRBJ1-2; 10 nucleotides match TRBD1. CDR3 sequence reads: CASSEGPGTGVYTF. Here the CDR3 DNA reads TGTGCCAGCAGCGAAGGACCCGGGACAGGGGTTTACACCTTC.